These T cell receptor beta chains were read from a single sample in a study of blood T cell repertoires in COVID-19. The table came from immunoSEQ multiplex PCR; TCRdb's copy has only in-frame clones and leaves some out. Of roughly 210,000 clones listed, 88% are singletons. What was sequenced was peripheral blood. The receptors derive from a man aged 65 to 79 with acute or convalescent COVID-19. The CDR3 runs from the conserved cysteine through the conserved F or W. D genes are given only for firm matches. Rows give clone size only sometimes, using once, few, many, or a class for an expanded clone.

d_gene,abundance,v_gene,j_gene,CDR3aa,CDR3nt
NA,NA,TRBV15,TRBJ2-7,CATSRDVQSYEQYF,TGTGCCACCAGCAGAGATGTACAGTCCTACGAGCAGTACTTC
TRBD2,NA,TRBV10-3,TRBJ2-3,CAISLGTSGSTDTQYF,TGTGCCATCTCCCTAGGCACTAGCGGGAGCACAGATACGCAGTATTTT
NA,NA,TRBV9,TRBJ2-7,CASSVAGVGEQYF,TGTGCCAGCAGCGTAGCGGGAGTAGGGGAGCAGTACTTC
NA,NA,TRBV2,TRBJ1-4,CASSRGFGNEKLFF,TGTGCCAGCAGTCGGGGGTTCGGGAATGAAAAACTGTTTTTT
NA,NA,TRBV24-1,TRBJ2-3,CAISGSSDTQYF,TGTGCCATCAGCGGTAGTTCAGATACGCAGTATTTT
TRBD2,few,TRBV4-1,TRBJ2-7,CASSQDGLAGQPGYF,TGCGCCAGCAGCCAAGATGGACTAGCGGGACAACCCGGGTACTTC
NA,once,TRBV7-2,TRBJ2-7,CASSLQQGVNYEQYF,TGTGCCAGCAGCTTACAACAGGGTGTAAACTACGAGCAGTACTTC
TRBD1,NA,TRBV7-7,TRBJ2-7,CASSPGQGGSYEQYF,TGTGCTAGCAGCCCAGGACAGGGAGGTTCCTACGAGCAGTACTTC
TRBD1,NA,TRBV6-6,TRBJ2-7,CASSGRDRSSYEQYF,TGTGCCAGCAGTGGTCGGGACAGATCCTCCTACGAGCAGTACTTC
NA,NA,TRBV10-3,TRBJ1-2,CAISESKGEENYGYTF,TGTGCCATCAGTGAGTCGAAAGGGGAAGAAAACTATGGCTACACCTTC
NA,NA,TRBV2,TRBJ2-5,CASTNRGGYETQYF,TGTGCCAGCACCAATCGTGGAGGGTATGAGACCCAGTACTTC
NA,NA,TRBV4-1,TRBJ2-7,CASSRTGLGYEQYF,TGCGCCAGCAGCCGTACAGGGTTGGGATACGAGCAGTACTTC
NA,NA,TRBV18,TRBJ2-7,CASSPETGVREQYF,TGTGCCAGCTCGCCAGAAACGGGAGTACGGGAGCAGTACTTC
TRBD2,NA,TRBV30,TRBJ2-7,CAWTSPWGRAPIEQYF,TGTGCCTGGACCTCTCCTTGGGGGAGGGCCCCCATCGAGCAGTACTTC
NA,NA,TRBV7-9,TRBJ1-1,CASSPGEQNTEAFF,TGTGCCAGCAGCCCAGGGGAGCAGAACACTGAAGCTTTCTTT
NA,once,TRBV18,TRBJ2-2,CASSPFQTANTGELFF,TGTGCCAGCTCACCATTTCAAACAGCGAACACCGGGGAGCTGTTTTTT
NA,NA,TRBV6-5,TRBJ2-7,CASSLGLNSYEQYF,TGTGCCAGCAGCCTCGGACTTAACTCCTACGAGCAGTACTTC
NA,once,TRBV27,TRBJ2-1,CASSTRTMQGNNEQFF,TGTGCCAGCAGTACCAGGACAATGCAAGGGAACAATGAGCAGTTCTTC
TRBD2,NA,TRBV9,TRBJ2-3,CASSSSGYSTDTQYF,TGTGCCAGCAGTTCTAGCGGTTATAGCACAGATACGCAGTATTTT
TRBD1,NA,TRBV6-1,TRBJ2-7,CASSDQLTGGYEQYF,TGTGCCAGCAGTGACCAGTTGACAGGGGGTTACGAGCAGTACTTC
TRBD1,NA,TRBV11-2,TRBJ1-6,CASRFTTGSNSPLHF,TGTGCCAGCAGATTCACGACAGGGAGTAATTCACCCCTCCACTTT
NA,few,TRBV6-2/TRBV6-3,TRBJ2-2,CASSPRPYSLTNTGELFF,TGTGCCAGCAGTCCGAGACCGTATAGCCTAACAAACACCGGGGAGCTGTTTTTT
TRBD1,NA,TRBV29-1,TRBJ2-7,CSVEPGQGAREQYF,TGCAGCGTTGAACCCGGACAGGGGGCGAGGGAGCAGTACTTC
NA,NA,TRBV29-1,TRBJ1-2,CSVCEGNGGRTYGYTF,TGCAGCGTATGTGAGGGGAACGGGGGGAGAACTTATGGCTACACCTTC
TRBD1,NA,TRBV2,TRBJ1-6,CASSYQGDNSPLHF,TGTGCCAGCAGTTATCAGGGGGATAATTCACCCCTCCACTTT
TRBD1,NA,TRBV5-1,TRBJ1-1,CASSFGTGIMNTEAFF,TGCGCCAGCAGCTTTGGGACAGGAATTATGAACACTGAAGCTTTCTTT
NA,NA,TRBV10-3,TRBJ1-2,CAISVTGGQENGGGYTF,TGTGCCATCAGTGTCACCGGGGGGCAGGAGAACGGAGGTGGCTACACCTTC
TRBD1,NA,TRBV4-1,TRBJ2-7,CASSQVLIRDRGYYEQYF,TGCGCCAGCAGCCAAGTCTTGATCCGGGACAGGGGTTACTACGAGCAGTACTTC